The 9 T cell receptor beta chains listed next were all sequenced from one sample in a study of blood T cell repertoires in COVID-19. Generated by immunoSEQ multiplex PCR, the TCRdb table keeps only in-frame clones and is missing some. The table has around 280,000 clones, around 90% seen once. Sequenced input: PBMCs or T cells enriched from blood (not recorded which). The receptors here all came from a woman aged 40 to 49 who had recovered from COVID-19.

This clone was recorded a few times. This chain joins TRBV7-2 and TRBJ1-3; tentatively, D is TRBD1 (5 bases). Germline V gives CDR1 SGHTA, CDR2 FQGNSA. Trimming took 3 bases from V and 0 from J, leaving 9 bases between them. The CDR3 runs 15 residues. DNA for the CDR3: TGTGCCAGCAGCTTTCGACAGAGCTCTGGAAACACCATATATTTT. The encoded protein is CASSFRQSSGNTIYF.

J is TRBJ2-1 and V is TRBV18; 9 positions match TRBD2. The CDR3 is made up of 17 amino acids. Trimming cost V 3 bases and J 2 bases; bases outside gene matches: 8. The germline CDR1 and CDR2 sequences are KGHSH and LQKENI. Here the CDR3 DNA reads TGTGCCAGCTCACCCACCGACGAGCGGGAGGCCTACAATGAGCAGTTCTTC. Translated: CASSPTDEREAYNEQFF. The variable domain in full, with the rest retrieved from reference TRBV18 and TRBJ2-1, is NAGVMQNPRHLVRRRGQEARLRCSPMKGHSHVYWYRQLPEEGLKFMVYLQKENIIDESGMPKERFSAEFPKEGPSILRIQQVVRGDSAAYFCASSPTDEREAYNEQFFGPGTRLTVL.

The rearrangement joins TRBV4-2 to TRBJ2-7; D call uncertain. The CDR3 covers 14 residues. With 1 base removed from V and 2 bases from J, the gap between germline ends came to 9 bases. Germline V lookup: CDR1 LGHNA, CDR2 YNFKEQ. Here the CDR3 DNA reads TGTGCCAGCAGCCAAGGACATCGTCCCTACGAGCAGTACTTC. Protein product: CASSQGHRPYEQYF.

This rearrangement joins TRBV7-9 to TRBJ1-1; D uncertain. The germline gives CDR1 SEHNR, CDR2 FQNEAQ (reference sequence). The CDR3 has 13 amino acids. V lost 0 bases and J lost 4, with 6 bases in between. The CDR3 protein is CASSLAEGTEAFF. Written as DNA, the CDR3 is TGTGCCAGCAGCTTAGCGGAGGGCACTGAAGCTTTCTTT. Using reference TRBV7-9 and TRBJ1-1 for the parts outside the CDR3, the full variable domain is DTGVSQNPRHKITKRGQNVTFRCDPISEHNRLYWYRQTLGQGPEFLTYFQNEAQLEKSRLLSDRFSAERPKGSFSTLEIQRTEQGDSAMYLCASSLAEGTEAFFGQGTRLTVV.

The chain joins TRBV7-9 to TRBJ1-1, with a weak D call TRBD1 (6 bases). The CDR3 loop spans 14 amino acids. From germline, CDR1 is SEHNR and CDR2 FQNEAQ (reference sequence). The V and J ends lost 4 bases and 5 bases respectively, with 14 bases between them. CDR3 sequence: CASSYLQGMTEAFF. The CDR3 region has the DNA TGTGCCAGCAGCTACTTGCAGGGGATGACTGAAGCTTTCTTT. The whole variable domain, remainder taken from reference TRBV7-9 and TRBJ1-1, is DTGVSQNPRHKITKRGQNVTFRCDPISEHNRLYWYRQTLGQGPEFLTYFQNEAQLEKSRLLSDRFSAERPKGSFSTLEIQRTEQGDSAMYLCASSYLQGMTEAFFGQGTRLTVV.

As DNA, the CDR3 is TGTGCCAGCCGGGACAGGGGCCAAGAGACCCAGTACTTC. Translation: CASRDRGQETQYF. This chain links TRBV14 with TRBJ2-5; 10 bases agree with TRBD1. The germline CDR1 and CDR2 sequences are SGHDN and FVKESK. The V and J ends lost 8 bases and 1 base, in that order; junction bases with no gene match: 1. The CDR3 extends over 13 amino acids. Full variable domain (missing parts from reference TRBV14 and TRBJ2-5): EAGVTQFPSHSVIEKGQTVTLRCDPISGHDNLYWYRRVMGKEIKFLLHFVKESKQDESGMPNNRFLAERTGGTYSTLKVQPAELEDSGVYFCASRDRGQETQYFGPGTRLLVL.

V usage is TRBV25-1 and J usage is TRBJ1-1; D unresolved. V shed 5 bases and J shed 1 base, with 8 bases lying between them. Germline V gene data show CDR1 as MGHDK and CDR2 as SYGVNS. The CDR3 is 13 amino acids. In DNA form, the CDR3 reads TGTGCCAGCAGTAAGACACAGAACACTGAAGCTTTCTTT. Protein product: CASSKTQNTEAFF. Based on the CDR3 plus reference TRBV25-1 and TRBJ1-1, the full variable domain is EADIYQTPRYLVIGTGKKITLECSQTMGHDKMYWYQQDPGMELHLIHYSYGVNSTEKGDLSSESTVSRIRTEHFPLTLESARPSHTSQYLCASSKTQNTEAFFGQGTRLTVV.

The chain couples TRBV30 to TRBJ1-1; tentatively, D is TRBD1 (6 bases). CDR3 size: 15 residues. CDR1 and CDR2 (germline): GTSNPN, SVGIG (reference sequence). V lost 3 bases and J lost 1, with 15 bases in between. The CDR3 sequence is CAWSDRARGNTEAFF. CDR3 DNA: TGTGCCTGGAGCGACCGGGCCAGGGGGAACACTGAAGCTTTCTTT. Supplemented by reference TRBV30 and TRBJ1-1, the full variable domain reads SQTIHQWPATLVQPVGSPLSLECTVEGTSNPNLYWYRQAAGRGLQLLFYSVGIGQISSEVPQNLSASRPQDRQFILSSKKLLLSDSGFYLCAWSDRARGNTEAFFGQGTRLTVV.

The chain links TRBV3-1 (or the pseudogene TRBV3-2) to TRBJ1-1; TRBD1 matches at 9 bases. Per germline, CDR1 LGHDT and CDR2 YNNKEL (reference sequence). This CDR3 has 14 amino acids. The V and J ends lost 6 bases and 1 base, in that order; junction bases with no gene match: 3. In nucleotides, the CDR3 is TGTGCCAGCAGGCAACAGGGGGCGAACACTGAAGCTTTCTTT. Amino acids: CASRQQGANTEAFF.